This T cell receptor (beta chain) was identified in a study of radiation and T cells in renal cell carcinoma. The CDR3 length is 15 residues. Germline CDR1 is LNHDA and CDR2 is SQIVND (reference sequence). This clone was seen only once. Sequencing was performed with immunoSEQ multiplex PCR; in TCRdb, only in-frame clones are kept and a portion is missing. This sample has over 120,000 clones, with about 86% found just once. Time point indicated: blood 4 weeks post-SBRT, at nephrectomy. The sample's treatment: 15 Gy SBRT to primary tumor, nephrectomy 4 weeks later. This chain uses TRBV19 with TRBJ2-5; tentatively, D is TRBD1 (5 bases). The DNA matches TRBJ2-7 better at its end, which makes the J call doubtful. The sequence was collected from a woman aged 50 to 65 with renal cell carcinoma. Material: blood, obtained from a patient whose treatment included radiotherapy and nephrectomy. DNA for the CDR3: TGTGCCAGTAGTATTTTCCCTAGGGGATCCTACGAGCAGTACTTC. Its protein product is CASSIFPRGSYEQYF.